Included here is one T cell receptor (beta chain) sequence, with context. Its antigen is as yet unknown. TCRdb keeps only in-frame clones here, not all; method: immunoSEQ multiplex PCR. Of about 85,000 clones listed, 88% are singletons. The data were taken from a study of identifying expanded T cells in peripheral blood. Findings and limits, study-wide: Clone count variance between approximately two-week samples rose with total template count.

This CDR3 contains 16 residues. Unmatched junction bases numbered 3, after V lost 2 bases and J lost 2 bases. Germline CDR1 LGHNA, CDR2 YSLEER. The sequencing sample was made of blood. This receptor was obtained from a person between 18 and 75 years old in good health. The chain recombines TRBV4-3 with TRBJ2-2; 9 bases agree with TRBD2. The CDR3 here is CASSQSSGINTGELFF. CDR3 DNA sequence: TGCGCCAGCAGCCAATCTAGCGGGATAAACACCGGGGAGCTGTTTTTT.